Following are 2 T cell receptor beta chains from one sample sequenced in a study of cytomegalovirus exposure and HLA in healthy donors. 60 Vbeta and 13 Jbeta primers were used in PCR. Only in-frame clones appear in the TCRdb table, and some are missing; sequencing was by immunoSEQ multiplex PCR. The table has some 110,000 clones, 75% to 85% seen once. Source material: PBMCs. Every receptor here comes from a man between 18 and 35 years old in good health and CMV-seronegative.

The chain carries TRBV27 and TRBJ1-1; the match to TRBD1 covers 11 bases. Trimming took 2 bases from V and 11 from J; bases not matched to a gene: 10. The germline CDR1 and CDR2 sequences are MNHEY and SMNVEV (reference sequence). This CDR3 has 15 amino acids. The CDR3 here is CASSLGAGTGGNAFF. The CDR3 DNA is TGTGCCAGCAGTTTAGGCGCCGGGACAGGGGGTAATGCTTTCTTT.

J is TRBJ2-5 and V is TRBV18; no clear D gene. The CDR3 totals 12 residues. CDR1 and CDR2 from the germline V gene are KGHSH and LQKENI. V lost 4 bases, J lost 1 base, and 4 bases lay in between. This chain's CDR3 is CASSRAQETQYF. CDR3 coding DNA: TGTGCCAGCTCACGGGCCCAAGAGACCCAGTACTTC.